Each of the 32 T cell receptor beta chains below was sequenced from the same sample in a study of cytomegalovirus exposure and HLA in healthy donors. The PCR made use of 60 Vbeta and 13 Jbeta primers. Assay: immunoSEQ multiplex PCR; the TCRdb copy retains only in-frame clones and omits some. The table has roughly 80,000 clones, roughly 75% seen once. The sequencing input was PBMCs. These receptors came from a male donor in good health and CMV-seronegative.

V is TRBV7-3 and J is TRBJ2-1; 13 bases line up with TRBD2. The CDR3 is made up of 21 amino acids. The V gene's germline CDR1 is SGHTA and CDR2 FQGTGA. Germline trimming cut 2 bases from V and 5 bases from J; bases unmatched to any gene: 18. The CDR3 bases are TGTGCCAGCAGCTTAGAGAATCCGGGACTAGCGGGATTCGCCCTCAACAATGAGCAGTTCTTC. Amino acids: CASSLENPGLAGFALNNEQFF.

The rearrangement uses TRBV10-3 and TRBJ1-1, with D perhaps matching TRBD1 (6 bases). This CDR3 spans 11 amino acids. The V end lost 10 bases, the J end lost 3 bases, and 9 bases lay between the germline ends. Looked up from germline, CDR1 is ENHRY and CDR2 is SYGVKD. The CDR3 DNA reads TGTGCCACGAAGGGGGACACTGAAGCTTTCTTT. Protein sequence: CATKGDTEAFF.

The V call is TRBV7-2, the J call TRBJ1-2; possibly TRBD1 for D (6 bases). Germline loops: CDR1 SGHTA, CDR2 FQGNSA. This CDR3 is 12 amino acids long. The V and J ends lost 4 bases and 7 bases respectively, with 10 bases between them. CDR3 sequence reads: CASSSNRAGYTF. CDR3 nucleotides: TGTGCCAGCAGCTCGAACAGGGCTGGCTACACCTTC. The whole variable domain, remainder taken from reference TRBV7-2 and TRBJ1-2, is GAGVSQSPSNKVTEKGKDVELRCDPISGHTALYWYRQSLGQGLEFLIYFQGNSAPDKSGLPSDRFSAERTGGSVSTLTIQRTQQEDSAVYLCASSSNRAGYTFGSGTRLTVV.

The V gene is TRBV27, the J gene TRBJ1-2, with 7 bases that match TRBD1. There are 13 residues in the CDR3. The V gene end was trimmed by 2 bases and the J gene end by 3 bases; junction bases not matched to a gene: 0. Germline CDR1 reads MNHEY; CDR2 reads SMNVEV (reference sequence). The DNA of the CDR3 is TGTGCCAGCAGTTTAGGGACAGACTATGGCTACACCTTC. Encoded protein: CASSLGTDYGYTF.

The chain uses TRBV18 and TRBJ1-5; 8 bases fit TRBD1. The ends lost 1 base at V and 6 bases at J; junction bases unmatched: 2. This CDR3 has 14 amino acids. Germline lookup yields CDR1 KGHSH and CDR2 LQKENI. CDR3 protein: CASSPRQGAQPQHF. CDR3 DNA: TGTGCCAGCTCACCACGGCAGGGGGCTCAGCCCCAGCATTTT.

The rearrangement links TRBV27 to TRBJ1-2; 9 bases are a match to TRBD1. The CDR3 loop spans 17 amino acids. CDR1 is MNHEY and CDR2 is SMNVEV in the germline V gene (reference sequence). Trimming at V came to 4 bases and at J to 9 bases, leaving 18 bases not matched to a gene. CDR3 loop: CASSSRTGAHPIGSYTF. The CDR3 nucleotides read TGTGCCAGCAGTTCTCGGACAGGGGCACATCCCATTGGCAGCTACACCTTC.

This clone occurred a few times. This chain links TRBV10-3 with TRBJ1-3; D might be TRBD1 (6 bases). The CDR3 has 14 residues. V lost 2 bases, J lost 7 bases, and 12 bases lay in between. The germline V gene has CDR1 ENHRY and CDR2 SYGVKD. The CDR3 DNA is TGTGCCATCAGTGAGATCGGGACATTGAACACCATATATTTT. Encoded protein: CAISEIGTLNTIYF.

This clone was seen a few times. Here the CDR3 DNA reads TGTGCCAGCAGTTCGGGAGTTACCGTCTATGGCTACACCTTC. Translated, it gives CASSSGVTVYGYTF. This chain connects TRBV14 to TRBJ1-2; no clear D. V was clipped by 6 bases and J by 4 bases, with 15 bases between them. The V gene's germline CDR1 is SGHDN and CDR2 FVKESK. This CDR3 spans 14 amino acids.

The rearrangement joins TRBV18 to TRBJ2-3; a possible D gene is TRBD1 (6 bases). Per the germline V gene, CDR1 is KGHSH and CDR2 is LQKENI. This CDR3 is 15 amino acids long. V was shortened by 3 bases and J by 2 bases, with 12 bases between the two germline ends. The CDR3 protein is CASSPERQATDTQYF. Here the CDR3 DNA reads TGTGCCAGCTCACCGGAACGACAGGCCACAGATACGCAGTATTTT.

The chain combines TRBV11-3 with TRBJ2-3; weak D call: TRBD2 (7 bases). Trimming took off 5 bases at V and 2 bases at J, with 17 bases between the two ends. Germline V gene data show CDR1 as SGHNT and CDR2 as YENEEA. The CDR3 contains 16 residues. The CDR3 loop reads CASSHGRGANTDTQYF. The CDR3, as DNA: TGTGCCAGCAGCCACGGCCGGGGGGCCAACACAGATACGCAGTATTTT. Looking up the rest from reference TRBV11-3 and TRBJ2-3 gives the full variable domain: EAGVVQSPRYKIIEKKQPVAFWCNPISGHNTLYWYLQNLGQGPELLIRYENEEAVDDSQLPKDRFSAERLKGVDSTLKIQPAELGDSAVYLCASSHGRGANTDTQYFGPGTRLTVL.

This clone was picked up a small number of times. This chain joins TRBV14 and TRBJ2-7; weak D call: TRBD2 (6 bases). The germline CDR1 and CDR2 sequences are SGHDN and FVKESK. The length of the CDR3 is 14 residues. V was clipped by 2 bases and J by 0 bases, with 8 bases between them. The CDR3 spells CASSQLASSYEQYF. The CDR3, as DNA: TGTGCCAGCAGCCAACTAGCGAGCTCCTACGAGCAGTACTTC. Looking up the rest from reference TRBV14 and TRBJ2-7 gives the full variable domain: EAGVTQFPSHSVIEKGQTVTLRCDPISGHDNLYWYRRVMGKEIKFLLHFVKESKQDESGMPNNRFLAERTGGTYSTLKVQPAELEDSGVYFCASSQLASSYEQYFGPGTRLTVT.

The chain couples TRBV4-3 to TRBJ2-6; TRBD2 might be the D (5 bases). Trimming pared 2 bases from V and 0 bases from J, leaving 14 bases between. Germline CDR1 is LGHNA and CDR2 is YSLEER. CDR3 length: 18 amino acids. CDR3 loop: CASSQQRGISSGANVLTF. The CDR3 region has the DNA TGCGCCAGCAGCCAACAACGAGGGATTTCCTCTGGGGCCAACGTCCTGACTTTC.

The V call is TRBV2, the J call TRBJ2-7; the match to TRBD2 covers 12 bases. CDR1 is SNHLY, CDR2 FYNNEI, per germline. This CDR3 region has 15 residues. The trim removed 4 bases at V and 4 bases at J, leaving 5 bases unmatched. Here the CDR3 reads CASSVALAGGYEQYF. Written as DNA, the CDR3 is TGTGCCAGCAGTGTGGCGCTAGCGGGAGGGTACGAGCAGTACTTC.

CDR3 DNA: TGTGCCAGCAGTGAGATACAGGGATGGGGGACCAAAAACATTCAGTACTTC. This codes for CASSEIQGWGTKNIQYF. V usage is TRBV2 and J usage is TRBJ2-4, with a weak D call TRBD1 (6 bases). This CDR3 spans 17 amino acids. Deletions cut 3 bases from V and 2 bases from J, with 17 bases between. Looked up from germline, CDR1 is SNHLY and CDR2 is FYNNEI.

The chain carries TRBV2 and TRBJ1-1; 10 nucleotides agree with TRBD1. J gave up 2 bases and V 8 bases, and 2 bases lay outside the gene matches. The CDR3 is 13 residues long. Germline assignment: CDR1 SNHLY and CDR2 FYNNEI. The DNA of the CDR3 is TGTGCCAGCGGACAGGGGGAAAACACTGAAGCTTTCTTT. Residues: CASGQGENTEAFF.

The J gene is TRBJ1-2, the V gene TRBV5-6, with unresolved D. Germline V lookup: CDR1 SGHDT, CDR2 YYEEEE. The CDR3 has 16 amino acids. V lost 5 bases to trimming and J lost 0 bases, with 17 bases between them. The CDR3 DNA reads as TGTGCCAGCAGACCCATGTTCCGGTTCTCTAACTATGGCTACACCTTC. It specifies CASRPMFRFSNYGYTF.

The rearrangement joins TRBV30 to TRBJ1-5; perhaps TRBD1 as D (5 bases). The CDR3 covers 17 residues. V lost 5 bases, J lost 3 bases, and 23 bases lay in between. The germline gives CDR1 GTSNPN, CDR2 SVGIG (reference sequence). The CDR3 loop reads CAWGIAAGGSNNQPQHF. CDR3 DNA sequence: TGTGCCTGGGGGATCGCCGCCGGGGGTTCGAACAATCAGCCCCAGCATTTT.

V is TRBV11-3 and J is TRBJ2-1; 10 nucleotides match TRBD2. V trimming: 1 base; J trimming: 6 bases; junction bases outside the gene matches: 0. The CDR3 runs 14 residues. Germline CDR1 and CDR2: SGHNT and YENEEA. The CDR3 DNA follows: TGTGCCAGCAGCTTAGGGACTAGCGGCAATGAGCAGTTCTTC. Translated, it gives CASSLGTSGNEQFF.

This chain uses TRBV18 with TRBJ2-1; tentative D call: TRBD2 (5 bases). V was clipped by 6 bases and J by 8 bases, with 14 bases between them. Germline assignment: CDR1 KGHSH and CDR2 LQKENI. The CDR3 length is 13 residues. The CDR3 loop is CASSLDHGDEQFF. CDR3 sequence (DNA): TGTGCCAGCTCCCTCGACCACGGGGATGAGCAGTTCTTC.

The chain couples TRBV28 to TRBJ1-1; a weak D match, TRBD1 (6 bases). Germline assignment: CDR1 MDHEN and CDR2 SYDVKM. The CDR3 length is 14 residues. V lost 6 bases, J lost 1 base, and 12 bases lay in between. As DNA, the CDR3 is TGTGCCAGCAGCCGAAAACAGGGGAACACTGAAGCTTTCTTT. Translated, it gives CASSRKQGNTEAFF.

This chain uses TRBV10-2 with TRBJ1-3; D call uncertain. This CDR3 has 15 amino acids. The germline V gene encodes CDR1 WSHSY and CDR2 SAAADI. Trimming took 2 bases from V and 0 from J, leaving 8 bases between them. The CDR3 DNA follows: TGCGCCAGCAGTGAGGGTGGCTTCTCTGGAAACACCATATATTTT. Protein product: CASSEGGFSGNTIYF.

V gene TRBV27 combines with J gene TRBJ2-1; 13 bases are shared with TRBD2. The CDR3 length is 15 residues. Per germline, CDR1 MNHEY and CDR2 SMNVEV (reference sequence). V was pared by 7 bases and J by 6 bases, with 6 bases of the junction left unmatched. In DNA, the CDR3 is TGTGCCAGCATCCAACTAGCGGGAGGGGGCAATGAGCAGTTCTTC. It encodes CASIQLAGGGNEQFF.

Written as DNA, the CDR3 is TGTGCCAGCAGCGTAGGATCTGGACTAGCGGCTAACTGGCAGTTCTTC. Amino acid sequence: CASSVGSGLAANWQFF. V gene TRBV9 combines with J gene TRBJ2-1, with 10 positions matching TRBD2. CDR1 is SGDLS, CDR2 YYNGEE, per germline. CDR3 length: 16 amino acids. Trimming cost V 0 bases and J 12 bases; bases outside gene matches: 12.

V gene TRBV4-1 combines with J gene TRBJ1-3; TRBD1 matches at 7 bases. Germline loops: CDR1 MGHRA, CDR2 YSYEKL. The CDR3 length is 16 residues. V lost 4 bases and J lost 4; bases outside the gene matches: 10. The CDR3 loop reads CASSREGQTSGNTIYF. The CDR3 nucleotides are TGCGCCAGCAGCCGAGAGGGACAGACTTCCGGAAACACCATATATTTT.

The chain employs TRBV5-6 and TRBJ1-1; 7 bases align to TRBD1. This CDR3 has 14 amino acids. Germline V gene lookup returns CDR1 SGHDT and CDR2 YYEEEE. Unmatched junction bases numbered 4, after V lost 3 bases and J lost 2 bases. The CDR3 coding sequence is TGTGCCAGCAGCTGGGACAGTCTTAACACTGAAGCTTTCTTT. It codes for CASSWDSLNTEAFF.

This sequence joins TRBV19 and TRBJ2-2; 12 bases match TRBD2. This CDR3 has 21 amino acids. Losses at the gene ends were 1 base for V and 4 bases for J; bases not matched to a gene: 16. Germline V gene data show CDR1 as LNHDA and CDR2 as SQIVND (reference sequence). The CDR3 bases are TGTGCCAGTAGTATAGTTAGGCCTAGCGGGGGGGCCACAAGTTCCACCGGGGAGCTGTTTTTT. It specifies CASSIVRPSGGATSSTGELFF.

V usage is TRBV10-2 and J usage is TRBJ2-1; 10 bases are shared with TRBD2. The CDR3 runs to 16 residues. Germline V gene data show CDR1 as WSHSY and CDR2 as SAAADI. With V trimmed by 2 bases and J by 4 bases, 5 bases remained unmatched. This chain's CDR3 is CASSEGSGGPYNEQFF. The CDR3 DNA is TGCGCCAGCAGTGAGGGTAGCGGGGGGCCTTACAATGAGCAGTTCTTC.

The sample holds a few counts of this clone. The CDR3 protein is CASTPGSGGAYNEQFF. The CDR3 coding sequence is TGTGCCAGCACCCCTGGTAGCGGGGGGGCCTACAATGAGCAGTTCTTC. The chain has TRBV9 and TRBJ2-1, with TRBD2 identical over 11 bases. Germline trimming cut 6 bases from V and 2 bases from J; bases unmatched to any gene: 7. The CDR3 is 16 residues long. Per the germline V gene, CDR1 is SGDLS and CDR2 is YYNGEE.

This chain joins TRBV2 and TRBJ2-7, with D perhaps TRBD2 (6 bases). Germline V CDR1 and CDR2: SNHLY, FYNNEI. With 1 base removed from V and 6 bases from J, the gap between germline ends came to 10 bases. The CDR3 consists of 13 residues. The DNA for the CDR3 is TGTGCCAGCAGTGAAGTTGAGGGAGGCGAGCAGTACTTC. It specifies CASSEVEGGEQYF.

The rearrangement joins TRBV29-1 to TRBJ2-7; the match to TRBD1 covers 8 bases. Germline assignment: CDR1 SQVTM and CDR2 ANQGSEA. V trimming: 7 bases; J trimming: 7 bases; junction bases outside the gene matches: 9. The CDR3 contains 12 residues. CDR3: CSGGTGGGEQYF. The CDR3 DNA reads TGCAGCGGAGGGACAGGAGGAGGGGAGCAGTACTTC.

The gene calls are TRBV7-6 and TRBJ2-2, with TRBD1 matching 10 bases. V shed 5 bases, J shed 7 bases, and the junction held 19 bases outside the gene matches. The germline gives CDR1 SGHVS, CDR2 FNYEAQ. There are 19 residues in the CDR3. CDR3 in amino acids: CASSLKPGPGQGWNGELFF. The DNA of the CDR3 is TGTGCCAGCAGCCTGAAGCCCGGGCCGGGACAGGGGTGGAACGGGGAGCTGTTTTTT.

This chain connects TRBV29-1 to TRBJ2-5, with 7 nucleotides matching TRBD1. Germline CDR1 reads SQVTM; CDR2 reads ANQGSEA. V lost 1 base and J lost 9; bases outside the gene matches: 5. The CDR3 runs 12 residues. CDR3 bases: TGCAGCGTTGAAGGGACAGGCAAGCCCCAGTACTTC. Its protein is CSVEGTGKPQYF.